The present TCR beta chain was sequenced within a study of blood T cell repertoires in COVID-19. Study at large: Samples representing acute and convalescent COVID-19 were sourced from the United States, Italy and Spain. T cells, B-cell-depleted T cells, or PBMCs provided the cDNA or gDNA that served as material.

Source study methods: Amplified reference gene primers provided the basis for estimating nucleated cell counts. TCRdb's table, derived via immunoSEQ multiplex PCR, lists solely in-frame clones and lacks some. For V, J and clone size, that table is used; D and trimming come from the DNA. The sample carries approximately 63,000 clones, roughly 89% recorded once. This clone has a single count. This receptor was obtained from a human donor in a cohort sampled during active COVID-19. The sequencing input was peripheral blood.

The CDR3 nucleotides are TGTGCCAGCAGTGACTCAAGGACAGGTAACACTGAAGCTTTCTTT. This sequence encodes CASSDSRTGNTEAFF. V is TRBV6-4 and J is TRBJ1-1; the match to TRBD1 covers 7 bases. Trimming removed 0 bases from V and 2 bases from J; junction bases left unmatched: 3. Germline loops: CDR1 MRHNA, CDR2 SNTAGT. The CDR3 has 15 residues.